This T cell receptor beta chain was recovered during a study of cytomegalovirus exposure and HLA in healthy donors. Study summary: Researchers previously reported finding about 110 million unique TCR beta sequences from roughly 180 million T cells.

General study results and limits: The availability of immune exposure information extended only to CMV serostatus. In a later analysis, compared with equally common non-associated chains, HLA-associated beta chains were more expanded.

Worth noting for this clone: No antigen is known for it.

CDR3 length: 12 amino acids. CDR1 LNHDA and CDR2 SQIVND come from the germline V gene (reference sequence). Trimming took off 3 bases at V and 9 bases at J, with 9 bases between the two ends. Primers included in the PCR were 60 Vbeta and 13 Jbeta primers. Sequenced by immunoSEQ multiplex PCR; TCRdb stores in-frame clones only, minus some. Its listing shows some 110,000 clones. This clonotype was obtained from a man aged 40-49 years in good health and CMV-seropositive. Sequencing input: PBMCs. This chain connects TRBV19 to TRBJ1-5; D not certain. The CDR3 nucleotides read TGTGCCAGTAGTATGCTTTCGGGGCCCCAGCATTTT. As protein: CASSMLSGPQHF.